This is a list of T cell receptor beta chains from one sample in a study of identical twins. TCRdb recomputed calls from the 5' RACE reads with MiXCR, one row per CDR3 protein. The table includes 260,000 or so distinct CDR3 sequences, 7.5% detected once. The sample also formed part of further work on yellow fever vaccine responses in identical twins.

What was sequenced was CD8+ T cells sorted from blood. The receptors here all came from a young woman in good health. Both conserved end residues are part of each CDR3. A D gene is named only where the DNA matches it firmly. The size entry is marked missing in some rows and otherwise reads once, few, many or a size class.

>TRBD2|TRBV7-9|TRBJ2-1|many
CASRAGGNYNEQFF
TGTGCCAGCAGAGCGGGGGGGAATTACAATGAGCAGTTCTTC
>TRBD1|TRBV12-3/TRBV12-4|TRBJ2-2|NA
CASSSDRGIKAPGALFF
TGTGCCAGCAGTTCGGACAGGGGAATCAAGGCTCCCGGGGCGCTGTTTTTT
>NA|TRBV20-1|TRBJ2-7|few
CSARDYSYEQYF
TGCAGTGCTAGAGACTACTCCTACGAGCAGTACTTC
>NA|TRBV2|TRBJ2-7|many
CASSEFTGTEQYF
TGTGCCAGCAGTGAATTCACAGGGACCGAGCAGTACTTC
>NA|TRBV27|TRBJ1-4|few
CASSLSPGVLNEKLFF
TGTGCCAGCAGTTTAAGTCCTGGAGTTCTTAATGAAAAACTGTTTTTT
>TRBD2|TRBV9|TRBJ2-7|NA
CASSPRSGGFYEQYF
TGTGCCAGCAGCCCCCGGAGCGGGGGGTTCTACGAGCAGTACTTC
>TRBD1|TRBV11-2|TRBJ2-3|few
CASSYPAGQGTDTQYF
TGTGCCAGCAGCTATCCTGCGGGACAGGGCACAGATACGCAGTATTTT
>TRBD2|TRBV27|TRBJ2-2|NA
CASSPTSGRARTGELFF
TGTGCCAGCAGTCCCACTAGCGGGAGGGCTCGGACCGGGGAGCTGTTTTTT
>TRBD2|TRBV28|TRBJ2-5|few
CASSLGSGSPQETQYF
TGTGCCAGCAGTTTGGGCAGCGGGAGCCCACAAGAGACCCAGTACTTC
>TRBD1|TRBV5-1|TRBJ2-1|NA
CASSLARGQGYNEQFF
TGCGCCAGCAGCTTGGCCCGAGGACAGGGCTACAATGAGCAGTTCTTC
>TRBD2|TRBV7-3|TRBJ2-1|NA
CASSPEGLAGWYNEQFF
TGTGCCAGCAGCCCCGAGGGACTAGCGGGATGGTACAATGAGCAGTTCTTC
>NA|TRBV7-8|TRBJ1-5|few
CASNPRQGHQPQHF
TGTGCCAGCAACCCAAGGCAGGGCCATCAGCCCCAGCATTTT
>TRBD1|TRBV7-8|TRBJ2-1|NA
CASSPWGGQGYNEQFF
TGTGCCAGCAGCCCATGGGGGGGACAGGGCTACAATGAGCAGTTCTTC
>TRBD1|TRBV7-3|TRBJ2-2|NA
CASSLTVTGGSGELFF
TGTGCCAGCAGCTTAACAGTCACAGGGGGGTCCGGGGAGCTGTTTTTT
>TRBD2|TRBV12-3/TRBV12-4|TRBJ2-3|many
CASSPDHGGTSTDTQYF
TGTGCCAGCAGTCCCGACCACGGGGGGACTAGCACAGATACGCAGTATTTT
>NA|TRBV29-1|TRBJ2-3|many
CSVVSSTDTQYF
TGCAGCGTTGTCAGCAGCACAGATACGCAGTATTTT
>NA|TRBV12-3/TRBV12-4|TRBJ1-1|many
CASSLDGAEAFF
TGTGCCAGCAGTTTAGATGGGGCAGAAGCTTTCTTT
>TRBD1|TRBV9|TRBJ2-1|NA
CASSEGQGVSNEQFF
TGTGCCAGCAGCGAGGGACAGGGGGTTTCCAATGAGCAGTTCTTC
>TRBD1|TRBV12-3/TRBV12-4|TRBJ2-4|few
CASSTPGQGRAKNIQYF
TGTGCCAGCAGCACTCCTGGACAGGGAAGAGCCAAAAACATTCAGTACTTC
>TRBD2|TRBV9|TRBJ2-7|NA
CASSPGEAGAEQYF
TGTGCCAGCAGCCCCGGTGAGGCGGGAGCCGAGCAGTACTTC
>TRBD2|TRBV20-1|TRBJ2-7|NA
CSARLTSGWYEQYF
TGCAGTGCTAGACTGACTAGCGGGTGGTACGAGCAGTACTTC
>TRBD1|TRBV15|TRBJ2-5|many
CATSRVAQGKETQYF
TGTGCCACCAGCAGAGTGGCACAGGGGAAGGAGACCCAGTACTTC
>NA|TRBV24-1|TRBJ2-1|few
CATQSAEVFEQFF
TGTGCCACCCAGTCGGCAGAAGTCTTTGAGCAGTTCTTC
>NA|TRBV19|TRBJ2-5|NA
CASSIDPRTQETQYF
TGTGCCAGTAGTATAGATCCGCGCACCCAAGAGACCCAGTACTTC
>NA|TRBV19|TRBJ1-1|few
CASNAFDMAMNTEAFF
TGTGCCAGTAATGCCTTTGACATGGCAATGAACACTGAAGCTTTCTTT
>NA|TRBV6-1|TRBJ1-5|few
CASSAGEHQPQHF
TGTGCCAGCAGTGCAGGGGAACACCAGCCCCAGCATTTT
>TRBD2|TRBV25-1|TRBJ2-3|few
CASSGETSGGSTDTQYF
TGTGCCAGCAGTGGGGAGACTAGCGGGGGTTCCACAGATACGCAGTATTTT